This T cell receptor (beta chain) is from a study of CD8 T cells in Susac syndrome (dated by TCRdb to between 2018 and 2021). Background for the entire study: Among the sequenced Susac syndrome patients, 5 or 6 had clinically active disease and under ten were in clinical remission. At blood withdrawal, Susac syndrome patients were therapy-naive, treated with corticosteroids (with IVIg additionally given to some), or treated with IVIg alone. Whether CD8+ T cell activation and differentiation in Susac syndrome was antigen driven was tested using repertoire sequencing. Results the study describes overall, beyond this receptor: The number of individuals in the TCR sequencing and HLA analysis was recognized as being relatively small. In patients with Susac syndrome, the CD4+ T cell repertoire showed no detectable clonal expansion.

RNA was extracted using the RNeasy kit, and about 0.5 to 1 ug of the RNA was reverse transcribed with random hexamers. The immunoSEQ multiplex PCR assay, covering 54 Vbeta and 13 Jbeta segments, was used to amplify TCR beta CDR3 regions. PCR amplification bias was corrected by using a synthetic template baseline for primer optimization and computational correction. As for the original processing: Reads were annotated to V, D and J genes per IMGT and analyzed with immunoSEQ Analyzer, keeping only productive sequences. Clonality was computed as one minus Shannon entropy normalized by log2 of the number of productive unique sequences. For each patient and control, public and private clones were evaluated among the 100 most prevalent clones. A clone was defined as Susac-specific if it was absent from the healthy and MS cohorts, from about a thousand published viral clones and from other ImmuneACCESS disease sequences. TCRdb reran the public reads through fastp at Q25 and MiXCR, keeping productive beta chains. Identical CDR3 proteins give one entry, which carries the most common genes and DNA. TCRdb assigned the V and J calls; the authors' analysis was not used. The sample includes 55,000 to 75,000 distinct CDR3 sequences, with roughly 93% observed a single time. Of the sample, about 0.14% is held by the ten largest clones.

Deletion took 0 bases off V and 8 bases off J, with a span of 13 bases between the germline ends. Measured from the cysteine to the phenylalanine, the CDR3 is 13 residues long. Only the CDR3 region is kept as DNA, spanning 39 bases read in frame from base 1. CDR1 and CDR2 (DFQATT, SNEGSKA) derive from the germline V gene (reference sequence). Peripheral blood CD8+ and CD4+ T cells from healthy donors, Susac syndrome patients and multiple sclerosis patients were profiled by high-throughput TCR beta sequencing. Recently defined diagnostic criteria for definite or probable disease were met by the Susac syndrome patients. Bulk CD8+ and CD4+ T cells were purified magnetically by negative isolation, whereas CD8+ TEMRA cells were enriched by FACS. Blood was collected in EDTA tubes and processed within 24 hours, with PBMCs isolated through density gradient centrifugation. PBMCs intended for TCR sequencing were frozen in liquid nitrogen and were later thawed in a 37 degrees C water bath. The sorted or isolated CD4+, CD8+ and CD8+ TEMRA cells reached a purity of at least 90%.

A remark on this clonotype: Its antigen remains undetermined. The input lacks base qualities; no much larger clone sits a single base away.

Rearrangement joined TRBV20-1 to TRBJ1-2; the D gene lacks a confident call. The source material was CD4+ T cells from PBMCs. The TCR was taken from a human donor with Susac syndrome. The CDR3 in this case is CSARDSGRDGYTF. In nucleotides, the sequence is TGCAGTGCTAGAGATAGTGGACGAGACGGCTACACCTTC.